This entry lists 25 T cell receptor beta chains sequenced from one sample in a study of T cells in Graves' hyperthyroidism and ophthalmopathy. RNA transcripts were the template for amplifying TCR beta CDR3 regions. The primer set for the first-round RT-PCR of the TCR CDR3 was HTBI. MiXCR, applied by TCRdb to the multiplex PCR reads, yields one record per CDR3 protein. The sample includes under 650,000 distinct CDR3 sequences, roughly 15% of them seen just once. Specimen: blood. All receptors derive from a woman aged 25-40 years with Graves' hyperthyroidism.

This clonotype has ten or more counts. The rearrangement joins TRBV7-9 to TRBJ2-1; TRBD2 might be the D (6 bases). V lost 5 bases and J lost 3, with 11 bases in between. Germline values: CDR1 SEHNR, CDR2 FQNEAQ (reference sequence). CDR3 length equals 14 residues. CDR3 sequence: CASSAGLRYNEQFF. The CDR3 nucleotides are TGTGCCAGCAGCGCGGGACTTCGCTACAATGAGCAGTTCTTC.

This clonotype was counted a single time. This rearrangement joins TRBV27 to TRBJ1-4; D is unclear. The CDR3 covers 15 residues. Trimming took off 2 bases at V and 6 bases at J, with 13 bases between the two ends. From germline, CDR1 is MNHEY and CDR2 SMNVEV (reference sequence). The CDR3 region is CASSLRVEGDEKLFF. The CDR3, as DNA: TGTGCCAGCAGTTTACGGGTGGAGGGTGATGAAAAACTGTTTTTT.

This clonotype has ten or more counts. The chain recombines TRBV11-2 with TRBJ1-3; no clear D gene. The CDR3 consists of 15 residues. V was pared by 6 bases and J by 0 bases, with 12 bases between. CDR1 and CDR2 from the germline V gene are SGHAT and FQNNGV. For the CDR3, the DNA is TGTGCCAGCAGTCCTGGATGGTACTCTGGAAACACCATATATTTT. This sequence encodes CASSPGWYSGNTIYF.

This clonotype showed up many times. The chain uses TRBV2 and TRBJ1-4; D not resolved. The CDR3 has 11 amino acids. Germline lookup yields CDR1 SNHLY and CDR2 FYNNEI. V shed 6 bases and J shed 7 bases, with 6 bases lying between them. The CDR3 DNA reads TGTGCCAGCAGGCGCGGTGAAAAACTGTTTTTT. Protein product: CASRRGEKLFF.

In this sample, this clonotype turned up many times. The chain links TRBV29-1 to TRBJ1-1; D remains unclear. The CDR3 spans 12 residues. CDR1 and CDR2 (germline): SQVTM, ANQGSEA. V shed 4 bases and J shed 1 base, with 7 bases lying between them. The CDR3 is CSVVGPNTEAFF. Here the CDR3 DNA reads TGCAGCGTTGTAGGACCGAACACTGAAGCTTTCTTT.

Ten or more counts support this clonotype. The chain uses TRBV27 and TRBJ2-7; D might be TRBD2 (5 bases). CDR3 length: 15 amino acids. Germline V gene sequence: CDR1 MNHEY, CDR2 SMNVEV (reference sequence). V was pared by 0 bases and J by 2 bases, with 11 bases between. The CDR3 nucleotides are TGTGCCAGCAGTTTATCGGCTAGCCCTGCCTACGAGCAGTACTTC. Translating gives CASSLSASPAYEQYF.

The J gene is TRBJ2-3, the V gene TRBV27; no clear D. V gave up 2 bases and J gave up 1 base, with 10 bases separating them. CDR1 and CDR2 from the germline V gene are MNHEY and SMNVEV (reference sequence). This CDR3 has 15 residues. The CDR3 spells CASSLGATRTDTQYF. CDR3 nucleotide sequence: TGTGCCAGCAGTTTAGGAGCTACTCGCACAGATACGCAGTATTTT.

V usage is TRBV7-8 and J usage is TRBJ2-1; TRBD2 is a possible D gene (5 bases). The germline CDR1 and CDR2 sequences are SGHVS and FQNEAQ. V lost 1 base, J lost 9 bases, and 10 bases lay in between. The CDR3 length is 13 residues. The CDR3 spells CASSLGFGSEQFF. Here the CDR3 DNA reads TGTGCCAGCAGCTTAGGCTTTGGGAGTGAGCAGTTCTTC.

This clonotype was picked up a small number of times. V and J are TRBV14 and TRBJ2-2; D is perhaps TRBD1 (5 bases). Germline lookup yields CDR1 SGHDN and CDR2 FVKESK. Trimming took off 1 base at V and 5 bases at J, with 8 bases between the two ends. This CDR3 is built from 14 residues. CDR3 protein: CASSQVAGTGELFF. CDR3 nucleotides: TGTGCCAGCAGCCAAGTAGCAGGGACCGGGGAGCTGTTTTTT.

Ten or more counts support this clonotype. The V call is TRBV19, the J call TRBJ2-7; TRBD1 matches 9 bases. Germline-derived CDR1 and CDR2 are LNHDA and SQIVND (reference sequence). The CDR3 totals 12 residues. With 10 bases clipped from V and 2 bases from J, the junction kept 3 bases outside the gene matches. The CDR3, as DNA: TGTGCCACCGGGGACAGGGCCTACGAGCAGTACTTC. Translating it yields CATGDRAYEQYF.

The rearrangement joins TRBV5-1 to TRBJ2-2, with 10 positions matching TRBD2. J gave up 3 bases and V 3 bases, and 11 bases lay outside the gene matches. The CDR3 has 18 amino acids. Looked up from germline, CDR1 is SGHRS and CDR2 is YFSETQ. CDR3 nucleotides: TGCGCCAGCAGCTCTAACCCTTGGACTAGCGGATACACCGGGGAGCTGTTTTTT. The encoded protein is CASSSNPWTSGYTGELFF.

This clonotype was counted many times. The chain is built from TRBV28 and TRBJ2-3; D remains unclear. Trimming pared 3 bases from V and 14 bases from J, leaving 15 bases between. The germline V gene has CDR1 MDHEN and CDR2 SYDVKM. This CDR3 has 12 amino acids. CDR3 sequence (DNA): TGTGCCAGCAGTTTTTCGGCTCAACCCGGGTATTTT. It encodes CASSFSAQPGYF.

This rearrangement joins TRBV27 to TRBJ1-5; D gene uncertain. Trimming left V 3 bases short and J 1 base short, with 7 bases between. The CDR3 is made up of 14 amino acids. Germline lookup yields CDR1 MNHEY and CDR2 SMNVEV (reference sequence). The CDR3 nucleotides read TGTGCCAGCAGTTTCATGGGAAGCAATCAGCCCCAGCATTTT. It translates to CASSFMGSNQPQHF.

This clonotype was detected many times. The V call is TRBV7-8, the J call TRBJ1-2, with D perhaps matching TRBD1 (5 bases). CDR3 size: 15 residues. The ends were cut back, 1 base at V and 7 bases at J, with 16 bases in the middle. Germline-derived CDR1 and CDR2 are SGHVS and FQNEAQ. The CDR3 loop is CASSLVWQGIGGYTF. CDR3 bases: TGTGCCAGCAGCTTAGTATGGCAGGGAATAGGTGGCTACACCTTC.

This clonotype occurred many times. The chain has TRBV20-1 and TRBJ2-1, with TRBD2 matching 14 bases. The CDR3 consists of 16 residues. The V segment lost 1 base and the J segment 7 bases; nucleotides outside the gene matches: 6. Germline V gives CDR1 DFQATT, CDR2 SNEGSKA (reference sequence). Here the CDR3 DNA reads TGCAGTGCTAGAGCACCCGGGACTAGCGGGAGAAATGAGCAGTTCTTC. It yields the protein CSARAPGTSGRNEQFF.

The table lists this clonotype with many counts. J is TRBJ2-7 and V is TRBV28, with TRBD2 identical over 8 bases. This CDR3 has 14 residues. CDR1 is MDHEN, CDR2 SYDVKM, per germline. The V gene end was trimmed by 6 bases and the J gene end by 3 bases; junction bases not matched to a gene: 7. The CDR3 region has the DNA TGTGCCAGCAGCGTAGCGGGGCCGGGCTACGAGCAGTACTTC. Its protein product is CASSVAGPGYEQYF. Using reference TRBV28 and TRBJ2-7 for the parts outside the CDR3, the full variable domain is DVKVTQSSRYLVKRTGEKVFLECVQDMDHENMFWYRQDPGLGLRLIYFSYDVKMKEKGDIPEGYSVSREKKERFSLILESASTNQTSMYLCASSVAGPGYEQYFGPGTRLTVT.

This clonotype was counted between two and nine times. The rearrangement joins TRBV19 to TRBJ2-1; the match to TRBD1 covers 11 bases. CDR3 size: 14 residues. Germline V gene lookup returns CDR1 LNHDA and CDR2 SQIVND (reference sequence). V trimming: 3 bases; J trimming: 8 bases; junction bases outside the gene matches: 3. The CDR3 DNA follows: TGTGCCAGTAGTATGAGGACAGGGGGCGATGAGCAGTTCTTC. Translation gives CASSMRTGGDEQFF. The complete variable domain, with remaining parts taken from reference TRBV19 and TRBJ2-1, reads DGGITQSPKYLFRKEGQNVTLSCEQNLNHDAMYWYRQDPGQGLRLIYYSQIVNDFQKGDIAEGYSVSREKKESFPLTVTSAQKNPTAFYLCASSMRTGGDEQFFGPGTRLTVL.

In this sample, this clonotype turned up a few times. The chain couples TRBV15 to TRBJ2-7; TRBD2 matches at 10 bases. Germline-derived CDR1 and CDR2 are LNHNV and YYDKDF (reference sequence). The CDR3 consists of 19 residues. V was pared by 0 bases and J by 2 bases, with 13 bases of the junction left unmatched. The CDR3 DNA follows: TGTGCCACCAGCAGAGATCGGTCTAGCGGGAGATCCTTAACCTACGAGCAGTACTTC. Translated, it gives CATSRDRSSGRSLTYEQYF. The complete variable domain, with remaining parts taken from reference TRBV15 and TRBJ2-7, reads DAMVIQNPRYQVTQFGKPVTLSCSQTLNHNVMYWYQQKSSQAPKLLFHYYDKDFNNEADTPDNFQSRRPNTSFCFLDIRSPGLGDTAMYLCATSRDRSSGRSLTYEQYFGPGTRLTVT.

Here the CDR3 reads CASSSQDFSYEQYF. In DNA form, the CDR3 reads TGTGCCAGCAGCTCGCAAGATTTCTCCTACGAGCAGTACTTC. The V call is TRBV3-1, the J call TRBJ2-7; no clear D gene. V gave up 5 bases and J gave up 0 bases, with 11 bases separating them. The CDR3 consists of 14 residues. CDR1 and CDR2 (germline): LGHDT, YNNKEL (reference sequence).

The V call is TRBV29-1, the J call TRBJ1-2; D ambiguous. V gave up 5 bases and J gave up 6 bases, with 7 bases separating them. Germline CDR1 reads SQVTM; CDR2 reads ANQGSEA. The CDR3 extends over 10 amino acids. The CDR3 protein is CSVHTDGYTF. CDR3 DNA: TGCAGCGTTCATACGGATGGCTACACCTTC.

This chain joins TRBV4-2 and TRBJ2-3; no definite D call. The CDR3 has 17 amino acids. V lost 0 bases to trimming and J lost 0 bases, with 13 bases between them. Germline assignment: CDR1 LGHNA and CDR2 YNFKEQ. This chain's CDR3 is CASSQENVRFSTDTQYF. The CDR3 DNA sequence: TGTGCCAGCAGCCAAGAGAACGTGCGCTTTAGCACAGATACGCAGTATTTT.

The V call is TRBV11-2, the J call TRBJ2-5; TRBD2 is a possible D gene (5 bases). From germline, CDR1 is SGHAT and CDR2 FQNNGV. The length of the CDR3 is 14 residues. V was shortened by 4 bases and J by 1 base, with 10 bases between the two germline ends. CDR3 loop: CASSSWTSQETQYF. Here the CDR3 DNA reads TGTGCCAGCAGCTCATGGACTTCCCAAGAGACCCAGTACTTC.

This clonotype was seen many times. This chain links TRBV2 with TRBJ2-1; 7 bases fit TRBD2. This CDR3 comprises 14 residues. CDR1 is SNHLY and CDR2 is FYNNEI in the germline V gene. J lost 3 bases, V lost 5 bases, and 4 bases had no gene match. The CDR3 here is CASSLKRDYNEQFF. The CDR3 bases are TGTGCCAGCAGTCTCAAGCGGGACTACAATGAGCAGTTCTTC.

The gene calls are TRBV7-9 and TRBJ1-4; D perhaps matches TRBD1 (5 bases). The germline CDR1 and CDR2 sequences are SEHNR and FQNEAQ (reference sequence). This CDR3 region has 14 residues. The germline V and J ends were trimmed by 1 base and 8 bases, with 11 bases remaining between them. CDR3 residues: CASSLDRSGEKLFF. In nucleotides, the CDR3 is TGTGCCAGCAGCTTAGACAGATCAGGGGAAAAACTGTTTTTT.

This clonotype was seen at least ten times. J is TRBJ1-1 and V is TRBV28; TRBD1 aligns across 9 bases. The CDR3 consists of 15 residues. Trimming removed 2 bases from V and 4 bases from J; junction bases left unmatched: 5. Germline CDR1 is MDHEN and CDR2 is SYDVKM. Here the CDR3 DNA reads TGTGCCAGCAGTTTAGGGGACAGGGAAGGCACTGAAGCTTTCTTT. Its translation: CASSLGDREGTEAFF.